The rows below give T cell receptor beta chains drawn from one sample of a study of tumor-infiltrating lymphocytes in primary liver carcinoma. TCRdb used MiXCR to reprocess the multiplex PCR reads, holding one entry per CDR3 protein. The sample holds 330,000 or so distinct CDR3 sequences, almost 65% seen once. The sequenced material came from peripheral blood. These receptors were collected from a middle-aged man with primary liver carcinoma and hepatitis B virus infection. CDR3s include the opening cysteine and the closing phenylalanine or tryptophan. D genes are given only for firm matches. Expanded clones get a size class; other rows say once, few or many, or leave the size out.

V gene: TRBV30; D gene: TRBD2; clone size: many; J gene: TRBJ2-7; CDR3 DNA: TGTGCCTGGATTCCTAGCGGGAGGTCCTACGAGCAGTACTTC; CDR3 protein: CAWIPSGRSYEQYF
V gene: TRBV4-1; D gene: TRBD2; clone size: NA; J gene: TRBJ2-7; CDR3 DNA: TGCGCCAGCAACATAGCCCTAGCGGTCGCCTACGAGCAGTACTTC; CDR3 protein: CASNIALAVAYEQYF
V gene: TRBV5-1; D gene: NA; clone size: NA; J gene: TRBJ1-1; CDR3 DNA: TGCGCCAGCAGCGAGGACAGAGGGGCGAACACTGAAGCTTTCTTT; CDR3 protein: CASSEDRGANTEAFF
V gene: TRBV12-3/TRBV12-4; D gene: TRBD2; clone size: many; J gene: TRBJ2-1; CDR3 DNA: TGTGCCAGCAGTATAACTAGCGGGACTCATGAGCAGTTCTTC; CDR3 protein: CASSITSGTHEQFF
V gene: TRBV28; D gene: TRBD2; clone size: NA; J gene: TRBJ2-2; CDR3 DNA: TGTGCCAGCACCTTTAGCGGGAGAATCACCGGGGAGCTGTTTTTT; CDR3 protein: CASTFSGRITGELFF
V gene: TRBV5-5; D gene: NA; clone size: NA; J gene: TRBJ2-1; CDR3 DNA: TGTGCCAGCAGCCCCCGGGCGGGCTCCTACAATGAGCAGTTCTTC; CDR3 protein: CASSPRAGSYNEQFF
V gene: TRBV6-5; D gene: NA; clone size: NA; J gene: TRBJ2-3; CDR3 DNA: TGTGCCAGTCGGCAGGGGACAAGCACAGCAGATACGCAGTATTTT; CDR3 protein: CASRQGTSTADTQYF
V gene: TRBV7-9; D gene: TRBD1; clone size: few; J gene: TRBJ1-4; CDR3 DNA: TGTGCCAGCAGCCAGGGACAGGTCCCTGAAAAACTGTTTTTT; CDR3 protein: CASSQGQVPEKLFF
V gene: TRBV11-2; D gene: NA; clone size: once; J gene: TRBJ2-2; CDR3 DNA: TGTGCCAGCAGCTTAGATGTCGGGAGTCGGAACACCGGGGAGCTGTTTTTT; CDR3 protein: CASSLDVGSRNTGELFF
V gene: TRBV5-1; D gene: NA; clone size: NA; J gene: TRBJ2-7; CDR3 DNA: TGCGCCAGCAGCTTCGGGGTTGGAACAAACTACGAGCAGTACTTC; CDR3 protein: CASSFGVGTNYEQYF
V gene: TRBV5-1; D gene: NA; clone size: NA; J gene: TRBJ2-7; CDR3 DNA: TGCGCCAGCAAACCAATGACGGAGTCCTACGAGCAGTACTTC; CDR3 protein: CASKPMTESYEQYF
V gene: TRBV5-1; D gene: NA; clone size: NA; J gene: TRBJ2-3; CDR3 DNA: TGCGACAGCAGTTTGGAGGAGGGCACTGATACGCAGTATTTT; CDR3 protein: CDSSLEEGTDTQYF
V gene: TRBV7-9; D gene: NA; clone size: NA; J gene: TRBJ2-1; CDR3 DNA: TGTGCCAGCAGCTTCCGTTTTGCGGAGTACAATGAGCAGTTCTTC; CDR3 protein: CASSFRFAEYNEQFF
V gene: TRBV11-2; D gene: NA; clone size: once; J gene: TRBJ2-1; CDR3 DNA: TGTGCCAACAGCTTTTTTACCCTAGCTAATGCTTACAATGAGCAGTTCTTC; CDR3 protein: CANSFFTLANAYNEQFF
V gene: TRBV11-3; D gene: TRBD1; clone size: many; J gene: TRBJ2-5; CDR3 DNA: TGTGCCAGCAGCTTAGTTTTCGCGGCCCCACCGGACAGGCAAGAGACCCAGTACTTC; CDR3 protein: CASSLVFAAPPDRQETQYF
V gene: TRBV7-8; D gene: TRBD2; clone size: many; J gene: TRBJ2-5; CDR3 DNA: TGTGCCAGCTCCCCTCCGGAGGGACTAGCGGAAGAGACCCAGTACTTC; CDR3 protein: CASSPPEGLAEETQYF
V gene: TRBV6-2/TRBV6-3; D gene: NA; clone size: few; J gene: TRBJ2-5; CDR3 DNA: TGTGCCAGCAGTTACGGGACGCACCAAGAGACCCAGTACTTC; CDR3 protein: CASSYGTHQETQYF
V gene: TRBV12-3/TRBV12-4; D gene: NA; clone size: NA; J gene: TRBJ2-2; CDR3 DNA: TGTGCCACCATGGGAACCGGGGAGTTGTTTTTT; CDR3 protein: CATMGTGELFF
V gene: TRBV11-3; D gene: NA; clone size: many; J gene: TRBJ2-1; CDR3 DNA: TGTGCCAGCAGCTTAGATAGTGATGAGCAGTTCTTC; CDR3 protein: CASSLDSDEQFF
V gene: TRBV5-1; D gene: NA; clone size: NA; J gene: TRBJ2-7; CDR3 DNA: TGCGCCAGCAGCTTGCCCCCGACAGGACTTAACTACGAGCAGTACTTC; CDR3 protein: CASSLPPTGLNYEQYF
V gene: TRBV12-3/TRBV12-4; D gene: TRBD2; clone size: many; J gene: TRBJ2-1; CDR3 DNA: TGTGCCAGCAGTTTCAGCGGGACTAGCGGGAGCAATGAGCAGTTCTTC; CDR3 protein: CASSFSGTSGSNEQFF
V gene: TRBV4-1; D gene: TRBD2; clone size: many; J gene: TRBJ2-3; CDR3 DNA: TGCGCCAGCAGCCAGAGCGGGAGGGCGGATGCGGATACGCAGTATTTT; CDR3 protein: CASSQSGRADADTQYF
V gene: TRBV12-3/TRBV12-4; D gene: NA; clone size: NA; J gene: TRBJ1-2; CDR3 DNA: TGTGCCAGCATCCACCTCTTGGGGGTTCACTATGGCTACACCTTC; CDR3 protein: CASIHLLGVHYGYTF
V gene: TRBV29-1; D gene: NA; clone size: NA; J gene: TRBJ2-5; CDR3 DNA: TGCAGCGTAGGAATGGGGGTGGAGACCCAGTACTTC; CDR3 protein: CSVGMGVETQYF
V gene: TRBV7-9; D gene: NA; clone size: NA; J gene: TRBJ2-7; CDR3 DNA: TGTACCAGCAGCTTAGGTAGCGCCCCAACCTACGAGCAGTACTTC; CDR3 protein: CTSSLGSAPTYEQYF
V gene: TRBV7-9; D gene: NA; clone size: once; J gene: TRBJ2-3; CDR3 DNA: TGTGCCAGCGCCGGGCTAGTCTTCACAGATACGCAGTATTTT; CDR3 protein: CASAGLVFTDTQYF
V gene: TRBV11-2; D gene: NA; clone size: NA; J gene: TRBJ2-5; CDR3 DNA: TGTGCTAGCAGCTTAGCGAGGCTAGCTCTGGGAAAAGAAGAGACCCAGTACTTC; CDR3 protein: CASSLARLALGKEETQYF
V gene: TRBV7-9; D gene: TRBD1; clone size: NA; J gene: TRBJ2-7; CDR3 DNA: TGTGCCAGCAGCTTAGGTGTGGGGACAGTCTCCTACGAGCAGTACTTC; CDR3 protein: CASSLGVGTVSYEQYF
V gene: TRBV4-2; D gene: NA; clone size: once; J gene: TRBJ1-6; CDR3 DNA: TGTGTCAGCAGCCGAGAACGGTGGGGGGCGAAGAATTCACCCCTCCACTTT; CDR3 protein: CVSSRERWGAKNSPLHF
V gene: TRBV11-1; D gene: NA; clone size: NA; J gene: TRBJ2-3; CDR3 DNA: TGTGCCAGCAGACTACTAGGCTTCGGTACAGATACGCAGTATTTT; CDR3 protein: CASRLLGFGTDTQYF
V gene: TRBV7-8; D gene: TRBD2; clone size: few; J gene: TRBJ2-1; CDR3 DNA: TGTGCCAGCAGCGTTCCGGGACTAGCGGGAGACTACAATGAGCAGTTCTTC; CDR3 protein: CASSVPGLAGDYNEQFF
V gene: TRBV11-2; D gene: NA; clone size: once; J gene: TRBJ2-7; CDR3 DNA: TGTGCCAGCAGCTCCAAGCTTCGGGTCTACGAGCAGTACTTC; CDR3 protein: CASSSKLRVYEQYF
V gene: TRBV6-2/TRBV6-3; D gene: TRBD1; clone size: NA; J gene: TRBJ2-2; CDR3 DNA: TGTCCCACCTCGGGACAGGGGAACGGGGAGCTGTTATTT; CDR3 protein: CPTSGQGNGELLF
V gene: TRBV10-3; D gene: NA; clone size: NA; J gene: TRBJ2-1; CDR3 DNA: TGTGTCATCAGCGTAGGTTCCTACAATGAGGAGTTCTTC; CDR3 protein: CVISVGSYNEEFF
V gene: TRBV11-3; D gene: NA; clone size: once; J gene: TRBJ2-2; CDR3 DNA: TGTGCCAGCAGCCTCGAGACAACGAACACCGGGGAGCTGTTTTTT; CDR3 protein: CASSLETTNTGELFF
V gene: TRBV12-3/TRBV12-4; D gene: TRBD1; clone size: NA; J gene: TRBJ1-1; CDR3 DNA: TGTGCCAGCAGTCCCGACAGGGGAGTCACTGAAGCTTTCTTT; CDR3 protein: CASSPDRGVTEAFF
V gene: TRBV28; D gene: TRBD2; clone size: few; J gene: TRBJ2-3; CDR3 DNA: TGTGCCAGCAGTTGGGGGGGGACTACAGATACGCAGTATTTT; CDR3 protein: CASSWGGTTDTQYF
V gene: TRBV6-6; D gene: TRBD1; clone size: NA; J gene: TRBJ1-1; CDR3 DNA: TGTGCCAGCAGTTACTCAATTCGCTTCTGGGGACAGCGGGAAACTGAAGCTTTCTTT; CDR3 protein: CASSYSIRFWGQRETEAFF
V gene: TRBV11-2; D gene: NA; clone size: once; J gene: TRBJ2-3; CDR3 DNA: TGTGCCAGCAGCTTGGGCAGGAGTTGGACAGATACGCAGTATTTT; CDR3 protein: CASSLGRSWTDTQYF
V gene: TRBV11-1; D gene: TRBD2; clone size: many; J gene: TRBJ2-7; CDR3 DNA: TGTGCCAGCAGCTCCAACGCGAGGAAGACTAGCGGGCGAGCCTACGAGCAGTACTTC; CDR3 protein: CASSSNARKTSGRAYEQYF
V gene: TRBV11-2; D gene: TRBD1; clone size: NA; J gene: TRBJ2-5; CDR3 DNA: TGTGCCAGCGGCTCGACAGGGTTGGTGGAGACCCAGTACTTC; CDR3 protein: CASGSTGLVETQYF
V gene: TRBV11-2; D gene: NA; clone size: NA; J gene: TRBJ2-7; CDR3 DNA: TGTGCCAGCAGTCAAGGGGCAGGGAGAACCTACAAGCAGTACTTC; CDR3 protein: CASSQGAGRTYKQYF
V gene: TRBV30; D gene: TRBD2; clone size: NA; J gene: TRBJ2-3; CDR3 DNA: TGTGCCTGGAGTGTAGGGCTAGCGGGAGGCACGGATTCAGATACGCAGTATTTT; CDR3 protein: CAWSVGLAGGTDSDTQYF
V gene: TRBV28; D gene: NA; clone size: NA; J gene: TRBJ2-5; CDR3 DNA: TGTGCCAGCAGTGGGGACCACCTCAGGCAGACCCAGTACTTC; CDR3 protein: CASSGDHLRQTQYF
V gene: TRBV5-1; D gene: NA; clone size: NA; J gene: TRBJ2-3; CDR3 DNA: TGCGCCAGCAGCGCGAAGGCGGCTACAGATACGCAGTATTTT; CDR3 protein: CASSAKAATDTQYF
V gene: TRBV6-2/TRBV6-3; D gene: NA; clone size: NA; J gene: TRBJ2-5; CDR3 DNA: TGTGCCAGCACCCTCCGATTCGGAGTTGAGACCCAGTATTTC; CDR3 protein: CASTLRFGVETQYF
V gene: TRBV4-2; D gene: TRBD2; clone size: NA; J gene: TRBJ2-1; CDR3 DNA: TGTGTCAGCAGGACATGGGCGGGGGCGGGAGGCCACATTAATGAGCAGTCCTTC; CDR3 protein: CVSRTWAGAGGHINEQSF
V gene: TRBV11-2; D gene: TRBD1; clone size: many; J gene: TRBJ2-3; CDR3 DNA: TGTGCCAGCAGCTTAAGACAGGGTGACACAGATACGCAGTATTTT; CDR3 protein: CASSLRQGDTDTQYF
V gene: TRBV11-2; D gene: TRBD1; clone size: NA; J gene: TRBJ2-3; CDR3 DNA: TGCGCCAGCAACAGGGGGATTGGCACATATACGCAGTATTTT; CDR3 protein: CASNRGIGTYTQYF
V gene: TRBV5-6; D gene: NA; clone size: many; J gene: TRBJ1-4; CDR3 DNA: TGTGCCAGCAGCTTGCAAGGGGCCAATGAAAAACTGTTTTTT; CDR3 protein: CASSLQGANEKLFF
V gene: TRBV6-5; D gene: NA; clone size: many; J gene: TRBJ1-5; CDR3 DNA: TGTGCCAGCAGTTACTCCGGACAGTTGGGGCAGCCCCAGCATTTT; CDR3 protein: CASSYSGQLGQPQHF
V gene: TRBV10-2; D gene: NA; clone size: NA; J gene: TRBJ2-6; CDR3 DNA: TGCGCCAGCATTGACCTAGAGGGTGTCTCTGGGGCCAACGTCCTGACTTTC; CDR3 protein: CASIDLEGVSGANVLTF
V gene: TRBV29-1; D gene: NA; clone size: NA; J gene: TRBJ1-2; CDR3 DNA: TGCTGCGTTGCCACAACCGACCGGGTGATCCCCGGCTACACCTTT; CDR3 protein: CCVATTDRVIPGYTF
V gene: TRBV11-2; D gene: NA; clone size: NA; J gene: TRBJ2-6; CDR3 DNA: TGTGCCAGCAGCGCCCTATCCGGGGCCAAGGTCCCGACTTTC; CDR3 protein: CASSALSGAKVPTF
V gene: TRBV7-9; D gene: TRBD1; clone size: NA; J gene: TRBJ1-4; CDR3 DNA: TGTGCCAGCGGACAGGGTTTTAGTGAAAAACTGTTTTTT; CDR3 protein: CASGQGFSEKLFF